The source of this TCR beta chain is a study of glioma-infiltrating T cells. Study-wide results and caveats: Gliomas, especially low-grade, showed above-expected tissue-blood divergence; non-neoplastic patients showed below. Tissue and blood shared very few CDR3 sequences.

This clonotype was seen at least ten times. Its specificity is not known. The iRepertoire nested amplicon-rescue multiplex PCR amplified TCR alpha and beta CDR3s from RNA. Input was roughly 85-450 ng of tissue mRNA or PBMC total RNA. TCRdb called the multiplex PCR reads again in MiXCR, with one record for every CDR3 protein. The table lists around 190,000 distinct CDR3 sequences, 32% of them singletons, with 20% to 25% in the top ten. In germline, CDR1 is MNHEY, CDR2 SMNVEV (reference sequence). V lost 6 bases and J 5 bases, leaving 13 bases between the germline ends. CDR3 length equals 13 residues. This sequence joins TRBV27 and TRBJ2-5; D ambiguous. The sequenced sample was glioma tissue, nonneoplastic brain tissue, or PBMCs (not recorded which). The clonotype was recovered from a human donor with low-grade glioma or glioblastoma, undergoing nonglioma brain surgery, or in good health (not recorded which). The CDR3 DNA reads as TGTGCCAGCAGACAAGGGATCCGGGAGACCCAGTACTTC. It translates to CASRQGIRETQYF.